A selection of T cell receptor beta chains follows, all from one sample in a study of regulatory T cells in long-lasting Graves disease. A single record per CDR3 protein comes from TCRdb applying MiXCR to the multiplex PCR reads. The table has 700,000 or so distinct CDR3 sequences, 30% seen once. The specimen comprised peripheral blood mononuclear cells (PBMCs), sampled when the disease was refractory, from a patient treated with antithyroid drugs. These TCRs come from a female donor with Graves disease. CDR3s include the opening cysteine and the closing phenylalanine or tryptophan. Each record gives: D gene, J gene, V gene, clone size, CDR3 protein, CDR3 DNA. The D gene is left open where the match is weak. Where a row states a size, it is once, few, many or the class of an expanded clone; other rows omit it.

>TRBD2|TRBJ2-5|TRBV11-2|many
CASSSGGAGQETQYF
TGTGCCAGCAGCTCGGGGGGGGCAGGCCAAGAGACCCAGTACTTC
>TRBD2|TRBJ2-7|TRBV25-1|NA
CASSESPSTAGVRGYEQYF
TGTGCCAGCAGTGAATCCCCTAGTACCGCGGGAGTAAGAGGCTACGAGCAGTACTTC
>NA|TRBJ1-5|TRBV15|NA
CATSRDVGGNQPQHF
TGTGCCACCAGCAGAGATGTCGGAGGCAATCAGCCCCAGCATTTT
>NA|TRBJ1-2|TRBV3-1|many
CASQDSSYGYTF
TGTGCCAGCCAGGACAGTTCCTATGGCTACACCTTC
>TRBD1|TRBJ1-3|TRBV7-6|few
CASSLGGTGGAGAGNTIYF
TGTGCCAGCAGCTTAGGGGGGACAGGGGGCGCCGGCGCTGGAAACACCATATATTTT
>NA|TRBJ1-4|TRBV28|many
CASSQGGGGEKLFF
TGTGCCAGCAGCCAAGGGGGGGGTGGTGAAAAACTGTTTTTT
>TRBD1|TRBJ1-2|TRBV28|many
CASGGKGALPNNYGYTF
TGTGCCAGCGGCGGGAAGGGGGCTTTACCTAATAACTATGGCTACACCTTC
>TRBD1|TRBJ2-5|TRBV7-9|NA
CASSPGTDRETQYF
TGTGCCAGCAGCCCCGGGACAGATCGGGAGACCCAGTACTTC
>TRBD1|TRBJ1-5|TRBV3-1|few
CASSQGGGQRYSNQPQHF
TGTGCCAGCAGCCAAGGAGGGGGACAGAGGTATAGCAATCAGCCCCAGCATTTT
>NA|TRBJ2-7|TRBV6-2/TRBV6-3|NA
CASSYSPESSYEQYF
TGTGCCAGCAGTTACAGCCCAGAGAGCTCCTACGAGCAGTACTTC
>NA|TRBJ1-1|TRBV4-2|NA
CASSQEGGRLTTEAFF
TGTGCCAGCAGCCAAGAGGGGGGCAGGTTGACCACTGAAGCTTTCTTT
>NA|TRBJ1-4|TRBV3-1|NA
CASSQESSAREKLFF
TGTGCCAGCAGCCAAGAGAGTTCCGCTCGTGAAAAACTGTTTTTT
>NA|TRBJ2-3|TRBV12-3/TRBV12-4|once
CASSQYGADSTDTQYF
TGTGCCAGCAGCCAGTATGGAGCGGATAGCACAGATACGCAGTATTTT
>NA|TRBJ1-2|TRBV29-1|few
CSVGLGTPNYGYTF
TGCAGCGTTGGCCTAGGGACGCCTAACTATGGCTACACCTTC
>TRBD1|TRBJ1-4|TRBV5-6|NA
CASSGGQGLNEKLFF
TGTGCCAGCAGCGGGGGACAGGGGTTAAATGAAAAACTGTTTTTT
>NA|TRBJ1-2|TRBV24-1|NA
CATSDPTRTAYGYTF
TGTGCCACCAGTGACCCGACTCGGACAGCCTATGGCTACACCTTC
>NA|TRBJ2-7|TRBV7-3|NA
CASSLWGRDEQYF
TGTGCCAGCAGCTTATGGGGACGGGACGAGCAGTACTTC
>TRBD1|TRBJ1-2|TRBV11-2|many
CAIRDRGLVHHGYTF
TGTGCCATCCGGGACAGGGGGCTGGTGCACCATGGCTACACCTTC
>TRBD2|TRBJ2-7|TRBV3-1|NA
CASSQYGRLAGVTYEQYF
TGTGCCAGCAGCCAATATGGTAGGCTAGCGGGAGTAACGTACGAGCAGTACTTC
>NA|TRBJ1-1|TRBV9|few
CASSVVQGHANTEAFF
TGTGCCAGCAGCGTAGTACAGGGCCACGCTAACACTGAAGCTTTCTTT
>NA|TRBJ1-3|TRBV5-1|NA
CASSLGSAGPGNTIYF
TGCGCCAGCAGCTTGGGGTCAGCCGGCCCTGGAAACACCATATATTTT
>TRBD1|TRBJ2-2|TRBV19|NA
CASSKLGQGVNAGELFF
TGTGCCAGTAGTAAGCTAGGACAGGGTGTGAACGCCGGGGAGCTGTTTTTT
>NA|TRBJ1-1|TRBV28|many
CASRLTVNKNTEAFF
TGTGCCAGCAGGTTGACAGTAAATAAGAACACTGAAGCTTTCTTT
>NA|TRBJ1-5|TRBV4-1|few
CASSQLGNRPAHF
TGCGCCAGCAGCCAACTAGGGAACAGGCCCGCTCATTTT
>TRBD1|TRBJ2-5|TRBV20-1|few
CSALYRTGGWETQYF
TGCAGTGCTCTTTACAGGACAGGGGGCTGGGAGACCCAGTACTTC
>TRBD1|TRBJ1-2|TRBV24-1|NA
CATSDQGQGPAPSYTF
TGTGCCACCAGTGATCAAGGACAGGGGCCTGCTCCAAGCTACACCTTC
>TRBD1|TRBJ1-2|TRBV7-2|NA
CASSLTGTGPNYGYTF
TGTGCCAGCAGCTTAACGGGGACAGGGCCGAACTATGGCTACACCTTC
>TRBD2|TRBJ2-7|TRBV6-1|NA
CASRSGLAGAYEQYF
TGTGCCAGCAGAAGTGGACTAGCGGGAGCCTACGAGCAGTACTTC
>NA|TRBJ2-2|TRBV11-2|NA
CASSLRSQNTGELFF
TGTGCCAGCAGCTTACGCAGCCAAAACACCGGGGAGCTGTTTTTT
>NA|TRBJ1-2|TRBV7-9|few
CASGKDSWAAGWVGYTF
TGTGCCAGCGGCAAGGATAGCTGGGCCGCAGGGTGGGTTGGCTACACCTTC
>NA|TRBJ2-5|TRBV12-3/TRBV12-4|many
CASREQGGETQYF
TGTGCCAGCAGAGAGCAGGGGGGAGAGACCCAGTACTTC
>NA|TRBJ2-7|TRBV20-1|few
CSARAVRSPPLGEQYF
TGCAGTGCTAGAGCCGTGAGGTCACCCCCCTTGGGCGAGCAGTACTTC
>NA|TRBJ1-1|TRBV29-1|few
CSVEVGRINTEAFF
TGCAGCGTTGAGGTTGGGCGTATAAACACTGAAGCTTTCTTT
>NA|TRBJ2-7|TRBV6-1|many
CASSKGHVGTYEQYF
TGTGCCAGCAGTAAGGGCCACGTTGGTACCTACGAGCAGTACTTC
>TRBD1|TRBJ1-1|TRBV18|NA
CASSPDRKNTEAFF
TGTGCCAGCTCTCCGGACAGGAAGAACACTGAAGCTTTCTTT
>TRBD1|TRBJ1-2|TRBV5-1|NA
CASRQGATYGYTF
TGCGCCAGCAGGCAGGGGGCGACTTACGGCTACACCTTC
>NA|TRBJ1-1|TRBV28|many
CASSPGTVNTEAFF
TGTGCCAGCAGCCCCGGGACGGTGAACACTGAAGCTTTCTTT
>TRBD1|TRBJ1-1|TRBV20-1|few
CSAPQDRGTSEAFF
TGCAGTGCCCCTCAAGACAGGGGGACCTCTGAAGCTTTCTTT
>TRBD2|TRBJ2-1|TRBV12-3/TRBV12-4|NA
CASSDLAGGHNEQFF
TGTGCCAGCAGCGACCTAGCGGGCGGGCACAATGAGCAGTTCTTC
>NA|TRBJ1-2|TRBV5-1|few
CASSSLDNPFYGYTF
TGCGCCAGCAGCTCTTTGGACAATCCATTCTATGGCTACACCTTC
>NA|TRBJ2-4|TRBV28|many
CASSSGEAGVAKNIQYF
TGTGCCAGCAGTTCGGGGGAGGCCGGGGTAGCCAAAAACATTCAGTACTTC
>NA|TRBJ1-5|TRBV12-3/TRBV12-4|many
CASSLRSVGQPQHF
TGTGCCAGCAGTTTGCGCAGTGTCGGTCAGCCCCAGCATTTT
>TRBD1|TRBJ2-7|TRBV5-1|NA
CASSRMPGQGNEQYF
TGCGCCAGCAGCCGGATGCCCGGACAGGGCAACGAGCAGTACTTC
>TRBD1|TRBJ1-4|TRBV20-1|few
CSASQDRSTDEKLFF
TGCAGTGCTAGCCAGGACAGGAGCACTGATGAAAAACTGTTTTTT
>NA|TRBJ1-4|TRBV5-1|NA
CASSFGVRRSATNEKLFF
TGCGCCAGCAGCTTCGGGGTAAGAAGGTCTGCAACTAATGAAAAACTGTTTTTT
>NA|TRBJ1-5|TRBV3-1|many
CASSQRRGNQPQHF
TGTGCCAGCAGCCAAAGGCGAGGCAATCAGCCCCAGCATTTT
>TRBD2|TRBJ2-3|TRBV2|NA
CASSRDYLSTDTQYF
TGTGCCAGCAGTCGGGACTACCTGAGCACAGATACGCAGTATTTT
>NA|TRBJ2-7|TRBV15|few
CATSRGRQISYEQYF
TGTGCCACCAGCAGAGGTCGACAGATCTCCTACGAGCAGTACTTC
>TRBD2|TRBJ2-7|TRBV20-1|NA
CSARSPISGRAYEQYF
TGCAGTGCTAGATCCCCCATAAGCGGGAGGGCCTACGAGCAGTACTTC
>NA|TRBJ1-4|TRBV19|NA
CASSKSGTYNEKLFF
TGTGCCAGTAGCAAGTCCGGGACATATAATGAAAAACTGTTTTTT
>NA|TRBJ1-5|TRBV6-1|NA
CASLRSYGNQPQHF
TGTGCCAGCCTCCGAAGCTATGGTAATCAGCCCCAGCATTTT
>NA|TRBJ1-3|TRBV30|NA
CAWSPPGNGNTIYF
TGTGCCTGGAGTCCCCCGGGCAATGGAAACACCATATATTTT
>TRBD1|TRBJ1-2|TRBV28|NA
CASSTPAGGDYGYTF
TGTGCCAGCAGTACCCCGGCAGGGGGCGACTATGGCTACACCTTC
>NA|TRBJ1-1|TRBV10-3|NA
CAISGYGANTEAFF
TGTGCCATCAGTGGGTACGGAGCGAACACTGAAGCTTTCTTT
>TRBD1|TRBJ1-1|TRBV27|few
CASSLMTGRNTEAFF
TGTGCCAGCAGCTTAATGACAGGGAGGAACACTGAAGCTTTCTTT